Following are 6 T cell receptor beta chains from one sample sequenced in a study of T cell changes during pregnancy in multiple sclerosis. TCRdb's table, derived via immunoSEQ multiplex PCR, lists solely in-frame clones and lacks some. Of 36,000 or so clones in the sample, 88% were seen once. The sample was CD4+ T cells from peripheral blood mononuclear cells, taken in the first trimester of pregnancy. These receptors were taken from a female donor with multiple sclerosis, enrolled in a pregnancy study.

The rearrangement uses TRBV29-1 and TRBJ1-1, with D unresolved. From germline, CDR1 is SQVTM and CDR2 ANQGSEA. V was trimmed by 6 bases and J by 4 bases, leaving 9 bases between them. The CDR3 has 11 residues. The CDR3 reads CSVLPVTEAFF. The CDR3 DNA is TGCAGCGTCCTACCGGTCACTGAAGCTTTCTTT. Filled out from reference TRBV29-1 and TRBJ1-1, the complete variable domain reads SAVISQKPSRDICQRGTSLTIQCQVDSQVTMMFWYRQQPGQSLTLIATANQGSEATYESGFVIDKFPISRPNLTFSTLTVSNMSPEDSSIYLCSVLPVTEAFFGQGTRLTVV.

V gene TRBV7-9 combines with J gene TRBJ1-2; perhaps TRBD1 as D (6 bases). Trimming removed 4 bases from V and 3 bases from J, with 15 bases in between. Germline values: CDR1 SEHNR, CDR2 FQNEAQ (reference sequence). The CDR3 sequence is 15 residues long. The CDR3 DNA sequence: TGTGCCAGCAGCTCTTTGTGGACAGTCTACTATGGCTACACCTTC. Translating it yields CASSSLWTVYYGYTF.

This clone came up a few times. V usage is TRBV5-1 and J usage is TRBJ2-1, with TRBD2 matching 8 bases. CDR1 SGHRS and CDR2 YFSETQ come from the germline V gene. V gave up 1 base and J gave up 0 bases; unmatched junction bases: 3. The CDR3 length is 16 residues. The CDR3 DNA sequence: TGCGCCAGCAGCTTGCCCGGGGGGGGCTCCTACAATGAGCAGTTCTTC. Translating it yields CASSLPGGGSYNEQFF.

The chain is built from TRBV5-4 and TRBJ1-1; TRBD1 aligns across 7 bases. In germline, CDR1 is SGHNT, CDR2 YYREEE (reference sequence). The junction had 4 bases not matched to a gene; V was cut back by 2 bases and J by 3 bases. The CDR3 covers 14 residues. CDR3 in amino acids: CASSLQGIDTEAFF. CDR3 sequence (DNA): TGTGCCAGCAGCTTACAGGGGATCGACACTGAAGCTTTCTTT.

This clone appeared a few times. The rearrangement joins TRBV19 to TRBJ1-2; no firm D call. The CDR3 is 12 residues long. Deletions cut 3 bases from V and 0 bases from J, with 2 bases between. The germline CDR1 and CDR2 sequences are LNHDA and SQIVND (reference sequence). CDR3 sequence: CASSISNYGYTF. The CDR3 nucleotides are TGTGCCAGTAGTATCTCTAACTATGGCTACACCTTC. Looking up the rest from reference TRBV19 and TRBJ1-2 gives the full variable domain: DGGITQSPKYLFRKEGQNVTLSCEQNLNHDAMYWYRQDPGQGLRLIYYSQIVNDFQKGDIAEGYSVSREKKESFPLTVTSAQKNPTAFYLCASSISNYGYTFGSGTRLTVV.

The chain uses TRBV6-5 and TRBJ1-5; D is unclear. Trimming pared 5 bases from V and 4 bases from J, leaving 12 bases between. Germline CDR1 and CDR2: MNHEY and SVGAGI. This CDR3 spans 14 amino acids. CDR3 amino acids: CASSPNTRNQPQHF. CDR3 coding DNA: TGTGCCAGCAGTCCCAACACCCGAAATCAGCCCCAGCATTTT.